The entry below gives a single T cell receptor beta chain sequence along with its context. The CDR3 spans 16 residues. V gave up 0 bases and J gave up 0 bases, with 11 bases separating them. Germline loops: CDR1 SNHLY, CDR2 FYNNEI. Profiled with immunoSEQ multiplex PCR; TCRdb holds only in-frame clones, not every one. The repertoire consists of under 200,000 clones, with around 93% occurring once and the leading ten covering roughly 10%. This entry is derived from a study of T cell responses to AZD1222 COVID-19 vaccine. Sequenced material: peripheral blood, taken on day 0 of AZD1222 vaccination. This chain joins TRBV2 and TRBJ1-2; D is undetermined. This sequence originates from an adult in good health. The CDR3 loop reads CASSEASIASNYGYTF. The CDR3 DNA reads as TGTGCCAGCAGTGAAGCTTCGATTGCCTCTAACTATGGCTACACCTTC.